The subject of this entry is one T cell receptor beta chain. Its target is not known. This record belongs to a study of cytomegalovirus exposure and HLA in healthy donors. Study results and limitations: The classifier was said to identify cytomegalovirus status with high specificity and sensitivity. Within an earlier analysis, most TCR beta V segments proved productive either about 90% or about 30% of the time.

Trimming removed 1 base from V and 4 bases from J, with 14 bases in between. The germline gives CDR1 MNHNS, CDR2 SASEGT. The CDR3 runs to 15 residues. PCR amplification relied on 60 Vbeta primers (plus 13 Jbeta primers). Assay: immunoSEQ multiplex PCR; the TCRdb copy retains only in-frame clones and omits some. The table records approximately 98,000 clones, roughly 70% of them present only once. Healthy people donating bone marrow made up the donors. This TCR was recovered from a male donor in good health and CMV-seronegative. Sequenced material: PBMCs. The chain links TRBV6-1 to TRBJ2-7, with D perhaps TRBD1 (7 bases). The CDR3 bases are TGTGCCAGCAGTGAAGGGAGGGGGCGAACTTACGAGCAGTACTTC. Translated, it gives CASSEGRGRTYEQYF.